Listed here are 27 T cell receptor beta chains from one sample, sequenced in a study of identical twins. TCRdb redid the calling of the 5' RACE reads with MiXCR, one entry per CDR3 protein. The table records 250,000 to 300,000 distinct CDR3 sequences, about 8.5% of them present only once. These same data were also listed under a study on yellow fever vaccine responses in identical twins.

Sequenced: CD8+ T cells sorted from blood. These receptors were collected from a woman under 30 in good health.

The chain is built from TRBV29-1 and TRBJ2-7, with D hard to call. In germline, CDR1 is SQVTM, CDR2 ANQGSEA. This CDR3 is built from 12 residues. V was pared by 4 bases and J by 3 bases, with 10 bases between. CDR3 amino acids: CSVVGQYYEQYF. DNA of the CDR3: TGCAGCGTTGTAGGCCAATACTACGAGCAGTACTTC.

V is TRBV3-1 and J is TRBJ2-7; TRBD1 matches at 9 bases. Germline V CDR1 and CDR2: LGHDT, YNNKEL (reference sequence). The ends lost 4 bases at V and 0 bases at J; junction bases unmatched: 4. This CDR3 spans 15 amino acids. The CDR3 nucleotides are TGTGCCAGCAGCCCGGACAGGGGCCGCTCCTACGAGCAGTACTTC. It translates to CASSPDRGRSYEQYF.

This clonotype was recorded at least ten times. The J gene is TRBJ2-2, the V gene TRBV15; no clear D gene. The CDR3 loop spans 12 amino acids. V was shortened by 5 bases and J by 11 bases, with 12 bases between the two germline ends. Germline assignment: CDR1 LNHNV and CDR2 YYDKDF (reference sequence). The CDR3 reads CATSPTSLELFF. CDR3 in DNA: TGTGCCACCAGCCCTACTTCTTTAGAGCTGTTTTTT.

This clonotype was picked up a small number of times. The V gene is TRBV20-1, the J gene TRBJ2-7; 7 bases are a match to TRBD1. Germline CDR1 and CDR2: DFQATT and SNEGSKA (reference sequence). The CDR3 covers 13 residues. The V segment lost 4 bases and the J segment 3 bases; nucleotides outside the gene matches: 6. Written as DNA, the CDR3 is TGCAGTGCTAACGGCGACAGGGTCTACGAGCAGTACTTC. Residues: CSANGDRVYEQYF.

Regarding this clonotype: The germline gene is not matched at one end of the junction; a read error may be the cause. The rearrangement uses TRBV7-7 and TRBJ2-5, with a possible D match to TRBD2 (6 bases). CDR3 length equals 17 residues. Germline CDR1 SSHAT, CDR2 FNYEAQ (reference sequence). CDR3 amino acids: CASSLEGDFPPGETQYF. The CDR3 coding sequence is TGTGCTAGCAGCTTAGAAGGGGACTTCCCACCAGGGGAGACCCAGTACTTC.

This clonotype has at least ten counts. The chain uses TRBV29-1 and TRBJ2-1; D gene uncertain. This CDR3 comprises 10 residues. The germline V gene has CDR1 SQVTM and CDR2 ANQGSEA. V was pared by 5 bases and J by 8 bases, with 7 bases between. In nucleotides, the CDR3 is TGCAGCGTTCGAACCGATGAGCAGTTCTTC. The encoded protein is CSVRTDEQFF.

This clonotype was seen a few times. As DNA, the CDR3 is TGTGCCAGCAGCCAAGATGGGGGTAGGGACACTGAAGCTTTCTTT. This encodes CASSQDGGRDTEAFF. V and J are TRBV4-2 and TRBJ1-1; TRBD1 is a possible D gene (5 bases). Trimming removed 0 bases at V and 3 bases at J, with 11 bases between. The CDR3 extends over 15 amino acids. The germline V gene encodes CDR1 LGHNA and CDR2 YNFKEQ.

Many counts were recorded for this clonotype. The chain employs TRBV6-1 and TRBJ2-1, with a tentative D call TRBD2 (6 bases). The ends were cut back, 5 bases at V and 7 bases at J, with 18 bases in the middle. CDR3 length: 15 amino acids. Germline V gene lookup returns CDR1 MNHNS and CDR2 SASEGT. The CDR3 region is CASSINPEGWNEQFF. The CDR3 DNA follows: TGTGCCAGCAGTATCAACCCGGAGGGATGGAATGAGCAGTTCTTC.

This clonotype was counted a few times. The chain carries TRBV7-9 and TRBJ2-2, with D hard to call. Germline CDR1 SEHNR, CDR2 FQNEAQ (reference sequence). Deletions cut 4 bases from V and 8 bases from J, with 8 bases between. The CDR3 consists of 12 residues. The CDR3 protein is CASSSSRGELFF. The CDR3 nucleotides read TGTGCCAGCAGCTCCTCCAGGGGGGAGCTGTTTTTT.

This clonotype was seen a few times. The chain uses TRBV11-3 and TRBJ2-1; the D is unclear. From germline, CDR1 is SGHNT and CDR2 YENEEA. The CDR3 consists of 13 residues. Trimming pared 0 bases from V and 9 bases from J, leaving 9 bases between. CDR3 nucleotide sequence: TGTGCCAGCAGCTTAGACCCCCCCGGTGAGCAGTTCTTC. Encoded protein: CASSLDPPGEQFF.

This clonotype was seen only a few times. The gene calls are TRBV20-1 and TRBJ2-3, with TRBD2 matching over 8 bases. The CDR3 is made up of 15 amino acids. Germline V gene lookup returns CDR1 DFQATT and CDR2 SNEGSKA (reference sequence). V lost 6 bases, J lost 3 bases, and 11 bases stayed unmatched. The CDR3 DNA reads as TGCAGTGCCGAAAGGGCACTAGCGGTAACAGATACGCAGTATTTT. Amino acid sequence: CSAERALAVTDTQYF.

The genes are TRBV28 and TRBJ2-1, with D tentatively TRBD2 (5 bases). Germline CDR1 MDHEN, CDR2 SYDVKM. Trimming took 5 bases from V and 4 from J, leaving 21 bases between them. This CDR3 comprises 17 residues. CDR3 DNA sequence: TGTGCCAGCAGTCCGAGCCTGAGGAGGACCGTATACAATGAGCAGTTCTTC. This encodes CASSPSLRRTVYNEQFF.

This clonotype was seen ten or more times. The chain couples TRBV6-5 to TRBJ2-7; no clear D. Trimming shortened V by 4 bases and J by 6 bases, and 10 bases separated the two germline ends. This CDR3 spans 12 amino acids. Looked up from germline, CDR1 is MNHEY and CDR2 is SVGAGI. Written as DNA, the CDR3 is TGTGCCAGCAGTTTCATAGGGCTCGAGCAGTACTTC. It yields the protein CASSFIGLEQYF.

Many counts were recorded for this clonotype. The chain couples TRBV29-1 to TRBJ2-7; TRBD2 matches 7 bases. V trimming: 7 bases; J trimming: 0 bases; junction bases outside the gene matches: 6. CDR3 size: 13 residues. In germline, CDR1 is SQVTM, CDR2 ANQGSEA. CDR3 sequence: CSARSGTSYEQYF. CDR3 DNA: TGCAGCGCAAGAAGCGGGACCTCCTACGAGCAGTACTTC.

V usage is TRBV28 and J usage is TRBJ1-1, with TRBD1 matching over 8 bases. The ends lost 5 bases at V and 6 bases at J; junction bases unmatched: 8. The germline gives CDR1 MDHEN, CDR2 SYDVKM. The CDR3 spans 14 residues. The CDR3 region is CASSPDRGQPEAFF. The CDR3 nucleotides read TGTGCCAGCAGTCCTGACAGGGGTCAACCTGAAGCTTTCTTT.

This clonotype was counted a few times. This chain uses TRBV29-1 with TRBJ2-1; D possibly corresponds to TRBD1 (5 bases). The CDR3 covers 16 residues. From germline, CDR1 is SQVTM and CDR2 ANQGSEA. V lost 7 bases and J lost 0, with 19 bases in between. This CDR3 is CSAVGAAESSYNEQFF. The CDR3 DNA reads as TGCAGCGCCGTAGGGGCCGCGGAGAGCTCCTACAATGAGCAGTTCTTC.

V and J are TRBV4-3 and TRBJ2-7, with D tentatively TRBD2 (7 bases). Germline V gene data show CDR1 as LGHNA and CDR2 as YSLEER. The CDR3 has 15 amino acids. V was pared by 5 bases and J by 4 bases, with 18 bases between. The CDR3, as DNA: TGCGCCAGCAGCTTCCGGAGAGGGGGGGCATACGAGCAGTACTTC. Encoded protein: CASSFRRGGAYEQYF.

There are many counts of this clonotype. The genes are TRBV20-1 and TRBJ2-4; TRBD1 is a possible D gene (6 bases). The CDR3 runs to 16 residues. Looked up from germline, CDR1 is DFQATT and CDR2 is SNEGSKA (reference sequence). V was shortened by 6 bases and J by 8 bases, with 26 bases between the two germline ends. CDR3 region: CSALEGPRGGWDIQYF. In DNA, the CDR3 is TGCAGTGCACTAGAGGGTCCCAGGGGCGGCTGGGACATTCAGTACTTC.

The rearrangement links TRBV5-5 to TRBJ2-7, with D possibly called TRBD1 or TRBD2 (5 bases each). There are 17 residues in the CDR3. Trimming took 3 bases from V and 0 from J, leaving 19 bases between them. Germline V lookup: CDR1 SGHKS, CDR2 YYEKEE (reference sequence). CDR3 in amino acids: CASSWFFGTESSYEQYF. CDR3 bases: TGTGCCAGCAGCTGGTTTTTCGGGACGGAGAGCTCCTACGAGCAGTACTTC.

The sample holds many counts of this clonotype. The rearrangement joins TRBV4-2 to TRBJ1-2; D not resolved. CDR1 is LGHNA, CDR2 YNFKEQ, per germline. The CDR3 loop spans 17 amino acids. V shed 3 bases and J shed 8 bases, with 25 bases lying between them. The chain's CDR3 is CASSQGGSYGSAGGYTF. The CDR3 nucleotides are TGTGCCAGCAGCCAGGGCGGAAGTTACGGTTCCGCCGGGGGCTACACCTTC.

This clonotype came up a few times. The gene calls are TRBV15 and TRBJ2-3, with 10 bases fitting TRBD2. The CDR3 has 14 amino acids. The germline CDR1 and CDR2 sequences are LNHNV and YYDKDF (reference sequence). Trimming cost V 4 bases and J 8 bases; bases outside gene matches: 6. For the CDR3, the DNA is TGTGCCACCAGCAACGAGCGGGGGGGCGTTACGCAGTATTTT. Its translation is CATSNERGGVTQYF.

The chain joins TRBV20-1 to TRBJ2-4, with D possibly called TRBD1 or TRBD2 (5 bases each). Deletions cut 5 bases from V and 8 bases from J, with 19 bases between. CDR1 is DFQATT, CDR2 SNEGSKA, per germline (reference sequence). CDR3 length equals 14 residues. CDR3: CSAQQGAAEDIQYF. The DNA of the CDR3 is TGCAGTGCTCAGCAGGGAGCTGCTGAGGACATTCAGTACTTC.

This clonotype was detected a few times. The genes are TRBV10-3 and TRBJ2-7; 10 bases map to TRBD1. Germline trimming cut 5 bases from V and 7 bases from J; bases unmatched to any gene: 11. The CDR3 runs 15 residues. Germline V CDR1 and CDR2: ENHRY, SYGVKD. The DNA for the CDR3 is TGTGCCATCAGTCCGCCCGGGACAGGGGTTGGTGAGCAGTACTTC. It codes for CAISPPGTGVGEQYF.

The gene calls are TRBV9 and TRBJ1-2; tentative D call: TRBD1 (5 bases). This CDR3 comprises 14 residues. Trimming removed 3 bases at V and 2 bases at J, with 11 bases between. The germline gives CDR1 SGDLS, CDR2 YYNGEE. CDR3 in DNA: TGTGCCAGCAGCGCGAAAGACAGCAACTATGGCTACACCTTC. Residues: CASSAKDSNYGYTF. Supplemented by reference TRBV9 and TRBJ1-2, the full variable domain reads DSGVTQTPKHLITATGQRVTLRCSPRSGDLSVYWYQQSLDQGLQFLIQYYNGEERAKGNILERFSAQQFPDLHSELNLSSLELGDSALYFCASSAKDSNYGYTFGSGTRLTVV.

V is TRBV11-2 and J is TRBJ1-2; D not resolved. In germline, CDR1 is SGHAT, CDR2 FQNNGV. This CDR3 has 15 residues. Trimming pared 2 bases from V and 8 bases from J, leaving 18 bases between. Written as DNA, the CDR3 is TGTGCCAGCAGCTTACAAGGAACGGCGCGGACGGGCTACACCTTC. Protein sequence: CASSLQGTARTGYTF.

In its sample, this clonotype was seen a few times. The rearrangement links TRBV29-1 to TRBJ2-1, with TRBD2 matching 7 bases. This CDR3 has 15 amino acids. The V gene's germline CDR1 is SQVTM and CDR2 ANQGSEA. Losses at the gene ends were 6 bases for V and 0 bases for J; bases not matched to a gene: 8. CDR3 sequence reads: CSVELAPSSYNEQFF. CDR3 coding DNA: TGCAGCGTGGAACTAGCGCCCAGCTCCTACAATGAGCAGTTCTTC.

This clonotype was seen more than once but under ten times. The rearrangement uses TRBV28 and TRBJ2-1; 9 bases agree with TRBD2. Germline V gene lookup returns CDR1 MDHEN and CDR2 SYDVKM. This CDR3 has 17 amino acids. V was pared by 5 bases and J by 8 bases, with 16 bases of the junction left unmatched. DNA for the CDR3: TGTGCCAGCAGTCCCCGGATGGGTCGAGCGGGAGGCGATGAGCAGTTCTTC. This codes for CASSPRMGRAGGDEQFF.